The following is a TCR beta chain sequence with its context. Antigen: not known. A single record per CDR3 protein comes from TCRdb applying MiXCR to the 5' RACE reads. This table holds 250,000 or so distinct CDR3 sequences, approximately 7.8% found once. The CDR3 contains 19 residues. The V gene end was trimmed by 1 base and the J gene end by 0 bases; junction bases not matched to a gene: 9. Germline values: CDR1 SGHVS, CDR2 FQNEAQ. The sample belongs to a study of identical twins. Study-level points and caveats: Beta clonotypes that were abundant in cord blood contained fewer insertions, a pattern absent from memory repertoires.

Healthy Caucasian donors formed the entire cohort. The same specimen was also included in a second study, on yellow fever vaccine responses in identical twins.

The TCR comes from a woman aged 18-30 years in good health. The sample comprised CD8+ T cells sorted from blood. The rearrangement joins TRBV7-8 to TRBJ2-6; 7 nucleotides agree with TRBD1. The CDR3 region is CASSLVPDRRYSGANVLTF. The CDR3 coding sequence is TGTGCCAGCAGCTTAGTCCCGGACAGGAGGTACTCTGGGGCCAACGTCCTGACTTTC.